The present T cell receptor beta chain was sequenced within a study of beta chain features in type 1 diabetes. At the level of the study: Examination covered under 110 million sorted cells spanning all samples. General study results and limits: An over-representation of cells with high TCR expression could result from cDNA sequencing.

The entirety of the isolated RNA underwent reverse transcription, so expressed TCRB transcripts were sequenced. Profiling relied on immunoSEQ multiplex PCR, and the TCRdb table lists in-frame clones only, not all of them. In the table there are around 290,000 clones, 7% to 9% of which are singletons. V lost 0 bases to trimming and J lost 3 bases, with 8 bases between them. The CDR3 totals 14 residues. From germline, CDR1 is ENHRY and CDR2 SYGVKD. Concerning this clone: Its antigen is undetermined.

The clonotype comes from a woman between 18 and 29 years old in good health. The chain has TRBV10-3 and TRBJ2-5; unclear D gene. Sequenced: central memory CD4+ T cells from blood. CDR3: CAISESGREETQYF. The CDR3 region has the DNA TGTGCCATCAGTGAGTCTGGAAGAGAAGAGACCCAGTACTTC.